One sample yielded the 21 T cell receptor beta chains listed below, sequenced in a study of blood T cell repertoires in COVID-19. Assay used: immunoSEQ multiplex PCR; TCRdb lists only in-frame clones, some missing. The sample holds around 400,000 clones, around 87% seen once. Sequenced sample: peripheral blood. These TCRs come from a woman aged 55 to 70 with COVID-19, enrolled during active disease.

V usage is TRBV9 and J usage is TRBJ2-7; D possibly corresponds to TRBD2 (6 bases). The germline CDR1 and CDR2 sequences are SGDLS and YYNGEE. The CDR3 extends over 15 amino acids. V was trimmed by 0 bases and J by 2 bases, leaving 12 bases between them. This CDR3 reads CASSVGGDATYEQYF. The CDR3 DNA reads TGTGCCAGCAGCGTAGGCGGGGACGCGACCTACGAGCAGTACTTC.

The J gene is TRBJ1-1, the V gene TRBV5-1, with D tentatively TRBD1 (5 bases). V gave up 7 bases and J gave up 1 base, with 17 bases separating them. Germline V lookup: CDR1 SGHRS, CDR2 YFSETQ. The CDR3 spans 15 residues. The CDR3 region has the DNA TGCGCCAGCCAGGGCCCTAGTTCCGCGAACACTGAAGCTTTCTTT. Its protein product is CASQGPSSANTEAFF.

DNA for the CDR3: TGTGCCAGTAGTACCCAGAAATCCAATGAGCAGTTCTTC. Protein product: CASSTQKSNEQFF. The chain has TRBV19 and TRBJ2-1; D unresolved. This CDR3 region has 13 residues. Trimming pared 4 bases from V and 6 bases from J, leaving 10 bases between. CDR1 and CDR2 from the germline V gene are LNHDA and SQIVND (reference sequence). Together with reference TRBV19 and TRBJ2-1, the CDR3 gives the full variable domain: DGGITQSPKYLFRKEGQNVTLSCEQNLNHDAMYWYRQDPGQGLRLIYYSQIVNDFQKGDIAEGYSVSREKKESFPLTVTSAQKNPTAFYLCASSTQKSNEQFFGPGTRLTVL.

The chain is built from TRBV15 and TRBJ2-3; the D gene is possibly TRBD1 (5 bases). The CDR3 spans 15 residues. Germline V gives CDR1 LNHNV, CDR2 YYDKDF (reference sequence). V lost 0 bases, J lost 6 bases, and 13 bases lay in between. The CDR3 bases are TGTGCCACCAGCAGAGAGGTGCAGGGTGCGGATACGCAGTATTTT. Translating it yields CATSREVQGADTQYF.

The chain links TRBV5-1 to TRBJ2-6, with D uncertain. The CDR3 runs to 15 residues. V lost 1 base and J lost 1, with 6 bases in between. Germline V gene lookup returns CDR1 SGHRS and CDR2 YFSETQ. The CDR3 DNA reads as TGCGCCAGCAGCTTGCGCCAGTCTGGGGCCAACGTCCTGACTTTC. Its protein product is CASSLRQSGANVLTF.

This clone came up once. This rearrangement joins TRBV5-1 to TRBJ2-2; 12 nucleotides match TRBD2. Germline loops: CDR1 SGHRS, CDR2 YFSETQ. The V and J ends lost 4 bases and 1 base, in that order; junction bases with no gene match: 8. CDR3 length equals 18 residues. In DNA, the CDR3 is TGCGCCAGCAGCCGGACTAGCGGGGCGGTGGGGAACACCGGGGAGCTGTTTTTT. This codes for CASSRTSGAVGNTGELFF.

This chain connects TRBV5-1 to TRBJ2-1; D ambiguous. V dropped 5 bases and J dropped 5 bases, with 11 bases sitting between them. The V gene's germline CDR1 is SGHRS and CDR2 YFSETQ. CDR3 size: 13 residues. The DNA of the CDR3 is TGCGCCAGCAGGATGGCGAGCGACAATGAGCAGTTCTTC. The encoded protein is CASRMASDNEQFF.

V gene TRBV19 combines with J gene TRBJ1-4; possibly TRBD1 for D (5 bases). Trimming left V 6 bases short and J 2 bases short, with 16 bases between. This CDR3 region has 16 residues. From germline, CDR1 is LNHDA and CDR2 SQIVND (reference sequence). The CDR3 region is CASSDHPGRTNEKLFF. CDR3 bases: TGTGCCAGTAGCGACCACCCAGGGAGGACTAATGAAAAACTGTTTTTT.

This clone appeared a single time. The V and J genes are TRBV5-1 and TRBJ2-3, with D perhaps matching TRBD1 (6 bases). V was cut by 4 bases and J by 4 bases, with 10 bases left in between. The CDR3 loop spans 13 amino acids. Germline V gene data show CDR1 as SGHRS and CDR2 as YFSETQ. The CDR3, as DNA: TGCGCCAGCAGCGCGCGGACAGCAGATACGCAGTATTTT. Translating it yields CASSARTADTQYF.

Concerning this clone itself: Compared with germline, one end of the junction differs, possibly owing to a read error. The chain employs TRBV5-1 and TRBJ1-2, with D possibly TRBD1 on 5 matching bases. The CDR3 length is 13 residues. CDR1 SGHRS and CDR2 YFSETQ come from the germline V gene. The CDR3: CASRLDTNYGYTF. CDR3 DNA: TGCGCCAGCCGCTTGGACACGAACTATGGCTACACCTTC.

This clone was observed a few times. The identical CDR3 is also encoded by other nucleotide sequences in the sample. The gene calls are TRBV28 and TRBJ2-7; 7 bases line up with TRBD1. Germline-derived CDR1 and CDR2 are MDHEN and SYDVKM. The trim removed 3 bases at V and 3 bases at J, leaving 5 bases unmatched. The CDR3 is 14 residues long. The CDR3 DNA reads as TGTGCCAGCAGTTTCCCCCGGGACAGCTACGAGCAGTACTTC. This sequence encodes CASSFPRDSYEQYF.

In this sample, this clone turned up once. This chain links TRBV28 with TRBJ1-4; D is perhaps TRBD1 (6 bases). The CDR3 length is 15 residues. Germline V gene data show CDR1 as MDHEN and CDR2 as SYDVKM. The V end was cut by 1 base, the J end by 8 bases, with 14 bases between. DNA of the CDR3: TGTGCCAGCAGTTTATTGGGGACAACTCCCGAAAAACTGTTTTTT. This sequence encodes CASSLLGTTPEKLFF.

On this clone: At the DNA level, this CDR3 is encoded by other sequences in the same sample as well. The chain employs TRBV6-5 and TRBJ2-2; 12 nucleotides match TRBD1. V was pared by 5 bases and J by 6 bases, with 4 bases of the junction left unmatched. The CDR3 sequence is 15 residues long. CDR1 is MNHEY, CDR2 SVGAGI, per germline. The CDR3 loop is CASSPGQGAAGELFF. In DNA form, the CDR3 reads TGTGCCAGCAGTCCGGGACAGGGGGCGGCCGGGGAGCTGTTTTTT.

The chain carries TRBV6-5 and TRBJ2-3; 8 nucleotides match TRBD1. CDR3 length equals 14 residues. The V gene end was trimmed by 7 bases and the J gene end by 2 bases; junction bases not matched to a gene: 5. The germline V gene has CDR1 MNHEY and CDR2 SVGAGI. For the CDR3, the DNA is TGTGCCAGCAACCGACAGGGGACCACAGATACGCAGTATTTT. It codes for CASNRQGTTDTQYF.

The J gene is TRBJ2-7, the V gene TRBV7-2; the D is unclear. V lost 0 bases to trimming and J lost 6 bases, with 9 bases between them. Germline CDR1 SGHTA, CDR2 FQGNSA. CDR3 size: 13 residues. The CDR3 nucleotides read TGTGCCAGCAGCTTAGCACTACTTGGCGAGCAGTACTTC. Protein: CASSLALLGEQYF.

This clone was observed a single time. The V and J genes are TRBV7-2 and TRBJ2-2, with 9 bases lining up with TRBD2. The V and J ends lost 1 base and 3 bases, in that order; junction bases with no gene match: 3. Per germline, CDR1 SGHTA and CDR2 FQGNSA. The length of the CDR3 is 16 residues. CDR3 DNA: TGTGCCAGCAGCTTAGAGGGGACTAGCTACACCGGGGAGCTGTTTTTT. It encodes CASSLEGTSYTGELFF.

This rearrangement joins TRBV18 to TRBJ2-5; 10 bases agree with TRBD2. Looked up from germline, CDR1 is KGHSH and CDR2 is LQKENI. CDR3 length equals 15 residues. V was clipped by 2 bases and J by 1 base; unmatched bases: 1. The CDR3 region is CASSPSSGGQETQYF. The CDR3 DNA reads TGTGCCAGCTCACCATCTAGCGGGGGCCAAGAGACCCAGTACTTC.

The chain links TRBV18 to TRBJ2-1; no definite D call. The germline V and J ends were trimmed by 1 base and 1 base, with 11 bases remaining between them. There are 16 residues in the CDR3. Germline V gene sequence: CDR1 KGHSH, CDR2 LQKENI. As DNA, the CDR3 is TGTGCCAGCTCACCACTGAGCCCCCAATCCTACAATGAGCAGTTCTTC. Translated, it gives CASSPLSPQSYNEQFF.

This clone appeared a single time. The CDR3 here is CASSLRQGGYGYTF. The CDR3, as DNA: TGTGCCAGCAGCCTCCGACAGGGCGGCTATGGCTACACCTTC. This sequence joins TRBV13 and TRBJ1-2; 7 positions match TRBD1. The V gene end was trimmed by 5 bases and the J gene end by 4 bases; junction bases not matched to a gene: 7. CDR1 is PRHDT and CDR2 is FYEKMQ in the germline V gene (reference sequence). CDR3 length: 14 amino acids.

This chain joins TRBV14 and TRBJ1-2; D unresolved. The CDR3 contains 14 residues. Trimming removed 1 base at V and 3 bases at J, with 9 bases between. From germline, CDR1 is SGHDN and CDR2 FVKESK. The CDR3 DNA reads TGTGCCAGCAGCCAAGCCACAGTAGACTATGGCTACACCTTC. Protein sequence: CASSQATVDYGYTF.

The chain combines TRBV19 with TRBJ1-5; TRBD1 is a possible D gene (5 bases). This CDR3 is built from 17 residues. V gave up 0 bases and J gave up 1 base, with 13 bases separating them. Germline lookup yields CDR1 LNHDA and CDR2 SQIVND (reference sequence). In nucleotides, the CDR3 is TGTGCCAGTAGTATAGATTTCAGGGTGCTGAGCAATCAGCCCCAGCATTTT. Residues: CASSIDFRVLSNQPQHF.